The present TCR beta chain was sequenced within a study of shared clonotypes between healthy human individuals. Trimming cost V 4 bases and J 6 bases; bases outside gene matches: 6. This CDR3 is 14 amino acids long. Germline-derived CDR1 and CDR2 are SQVTM and ANQGSEA. The material for each subset, its genomic DNA, was split evenly across several immunoSEQ plates. This table comes from immunoSEQ multiplex PCR, and its TCRdb copy is limited to in-frame clones, with some not included. The profile shows more than 2 million clones, approximately 96% of them singletons. In the CD4+ fraction, cells were divided into CD45RA+ naive and CD45RA-negative memory subsets.

Sequenced: naive CD4+ T cells sorted from blood. The sample's subset: CD45RA+ positively selected. The rearrangement joins TRBV29-1 to TRBJ2-1, with 10 bases fitting TRBD2. The TCR was taken from a man between 18 and 35 years old in good health. Here the CDR3 reads CSVGGLAAVNEQFF. Here the CDR3 DNA reads TGCAGCGTTGGTGGACTAGCGGCGGTCAATGAGCAGTTCTTC.